The 22 T cell receptor beta chains listed next were all sequenced from one sample in a study of blood T cell repertoires in COVID-19. The data were produced by immunoSEQ multiplex PCR, yet TCRdb's version contains in-frame clones alone and is incomplete. The sample yields about half a million clones, approximately 91% seen once. Sequencing was performed on PBMCs or T cells enriched from blood (not recorded which). All receptors come from a woman aged 55-69 years who had recovered from COVID-19.

The chain links TRBV27 to TRBJ2-3, with D possibly matching TRBD2 (6 bases). The V gene's germline CDR1 is MNHEY and CDR2 SMNVEV (reference sequence). V lost 7 bases to trimming and J lost 6 bases, with 17 bases between them. The CDR3 spans 14 residues. The CDR3, as DNA: TGTGCCAGCAACGATCCGCGGGGCGGGGATACGCAGTATTTT. It translates to CASNDPRGGDTQYF.

This rearrangement joins TRBV11-3 to TRBJ2-7; D perhaps matches TRBD1 (6 bases). Trimming removed 0 bases from V and 4 bases from J, with 19 bases in between. This CDR3 contains 17 residues. The germline V gene has CDR1 SGHNT and CDR2 YENEEA. CDR3 sequence: CASSLEIFLCRGYEQYF. The CDR3 DNA reads TGTGCCAGCAGCTTAGAAATCTTTTTATGCAGGGGATACGAGCAGTACTTC.

V and J are TRBV5-1 and TRBJ1-1, with D unclear. The V and J ends lost 4 bases and 8 bases respectively, with 12 bases between them. The V gene's germline CDR1 is SGHRS and CDR2 YFSETQ. The CDR3 totals 12 residues. The CDR3 DNA sequence: TGCGCCAGCAGCACACACCCAGCGGAAGCTTTCTTT. It yields the protein CASSTHPAEAFF.

V usage is TRBV23-1 and J usage is TRBJ2-7; the match to TRBD1 covers 8 bases. TRBV23-1 is an open reading frame, and its role is uncertain. This CDR3 has 15 residues. After removal of 4 bases from V and 7 bases from J, the junction contained 12 bases not matched to a gene. CDR3 region: CASSLGEDRVREQYV. CDR3 bases: TGCGCCAGCAGTCTAGGAGAGGACAGGGTCAGGGAGCAGTACGTC.

Regarding this clone: Mismatch with germline at one junction end may stem from a read error. The rearrangement links TRBV7-7 to TRBJ2-5, with D maybe TRBD1 (5 bases). Germline V gives CDR1 SSHAT, CDR2 FNYEAQ (reference sequence). This CDR3 is built from 16 residues. CDR3 in amino acids: CASSLGIRQGEETQYF. In DNA, the CDR3 is TGTGCTAGCAGCTTAGGGATAAGGCAAGGGGAAGAGACCCAGTACTTC.

The chain couples TRBV27 to TRBJ2-7, with D perhaps TRBD2 (6 bases). The CDR3 sequence is 12 residues long. V gave up 4 bases and J gave up 5 bases, with 9 bases separating them. Looked up from germline, CDR1 is MNHEY and CDR2 is SMNVEV (reference sequence). DNA for the CDR3: TGTGCCAGCAGTTGGAGGGGCGACGAGCAGTACTTC. This encodes CASSWRGDEQYF.

The rearrangement uses TRBV6-5 and TRBJ1-5; D remains unclear. This CDR3 has 14 amino acids. Germline V gives CDR1 MNHEY, CDR2 SVGAGI. The V and J ends lost 0 bases and 5 bases respectively, with 8 bases between them. CDR3 region: CASSYSRGYQPQHF. CDR3 nucleotide sequence: TGTGCCAGCAGTTACTCGAGAGGGTATCAGCCCCAGCATTTT.

Details on this clone: Other DNA sequences of this sample code for an identical CDR3. This sequence joins TRBV3-1 (or the pseudogene TRBV3-2) and TRBJ2-1, with no clear D. The CDR3 spans 11 residues. V lost 2 bases and J lost 9, with 5 bases in between. In germline, CDR1 is LGHDT, CDR2 YNNKEL (reference sequence). CDR3 DNA sequence: TGTGCCAGCAGCCAATCGGGTGAGCAGTTCTTC. Amino acid sequence: CASSQSGEQFF.

The CDR3 sequence: CSGAQEEAFF. In nucleotides, the CDR3 is TGCAGCGGAGCCCAAGAGGAGGCTTTCTTT. The rearrangement uses TRBV29-1 and TRBJ1-1, with unresolved D. The V gene lost 7 bases and the J gene lost 11 bases, with 14 bases spanning the gap. CDR1 is SQVTM, CDR2 ANQGSEA, per germline. The CDR3 is 10 amino acids.

The chain couples TRBV24-1 to TRBJ1-5, with D hard to call. Trimming took off 3 bases at V and 0 bases at J, with 5 bases between the two ends. This CDR3 comprises 14 residues. In germline, CDR1 is KGHDR, CDR2 SFDVKD. CDR3 sequence reads: CATSDLPSNQPQHF. CDR3 sequence (DNA): TGTGCCACCAGTGATCTCCCTAGCAATCAGCCCCAGCATTTT.

The chain combines TRBV19 with TRBJ1-5; weak D call: TRBD1 (6 bases). Trimming removed 3 bases at V and 2 bases at J, with 14 bases between. The CDR3 runs 16 residues. Looked up from germline, CDR1 is LNHDA and CDR2 is SQIVND (reference sequence). In DNA form, the CDR3 reads TGTGCCAGTAGTATCACCAACAGGGTGGGCAATCAGCCCCAGCATTTT. This sequence encodes CASSITNRVGNQPQHF.

This chain connects TRBV5-1 to TRBJ2-3; possible D gene TRBD1, 6 bases. This CDR3 comprises 17 residues. Trimming shortened V by 4 bases and J by 0 bases, and 18 bases separated the two germline ends. The germline CDR1 and CDR2 sequences are SGHRS and YFSETQ. CDR3 sequence: CASSPSLQGTSTDTQYF. CDR3 DNA sequence: TGCGCCAGCAGCCCATCCTTACAGGGTACGAGCACAGATACGCAGTATTTT.

V usage is TRBV3-1 (or the pseudogene TRBV3-2) and J usage is TRBJ1-6, with TRBD1 identical over 8 bases. V lost 3 bases and J lost 7; bases outside the gene matches: 5. CDR1 and CDR2 (germline): LGHDT, YNNKEL (reference sequence). The CDR3 has 15 residues. Here the CDR3 reads CASSQRTGRNSPLHF. Written as DNA, the CDR3 is TGTGCCAGCAGCCAGAGGACAGGGAGGAATTCACCCCTCCACTTT.

This chain links TRBV6-5 with TRBJ2-7; 7 nucleotides match TRBD1. The CDR3 loop spans 13 amino acids. The germline CDR1 and CDR2 sequences are MNHEY and SVGAGI. The junction had 4 bases not matched to a gene; V was cut back by 6 bases and J by 2 bases. CDR3 DNA sequence: TGTGCCAGCAGAGCCGGGACAGCCTACGAGCAGTACTTC. Its protein product is CASRAGTAYEQYF.

This chain links TRBV29-1 with TRBJ2-4; TRBD1 agrees at 7 bases. The CDR3 loop spans 12 amino acids. The germline V gene has CDR1 SQVTM and CDR2 ANQGSEA. The trim removed 5 bases at V and 8 bases at J, leaving 6 bases unmatched. The DNA for the CDR3 is TGCAGCGTTCGCCAGGGGGATCACATTCAGTACTTC. Its translation: CSVRQGDHIQYF.

The J gene is TRBJ1-1, the V gene TRBV3-1 (or the pseudogene TRBV3-2), with 10 bases fitting TRBD1. After removal of 1 base from V and 5 bases from J, the junction contained 7 bases not matched to a gene. Germline V CDR1 and CDR2: LGHDT, YNNKEL (reference sequence). The CDR3 is 16 residues long. The CDR3: CASSQGPRTGGTEAFF. The CDR3 DNA reads as TGTGCCAGCAGCCAAGGTCCTCGGACAGGGGGGACTGAAGCTTTCTTT.

The gene calls are TRBV6-4 and TRBJ1-3; a possible D gene is TRBD1 (5 bases). The CDR3 covers 13 residues. Per the germline V gene, CDR1 is MRHNA and CDR2 is SNTAGT. Trimming shortened V by 8 bases and J by 1 base, and 9 bases separated the two germline ends. CDR3 protein: CASDPGSGNTIYF. The CDR3, as DNA: TGTGCCAGCGACCCAGGGTCTGGAAACACCATATATTTT.

The chain uses TRBV7-6 and TRBJ2-2; TRBD1 matches 7 bases. Per germline, CDR1 SGHVS and CDR2 FNYEAQ. The trim removed 1 base at V and 4 bases at J, leaving 3 bases unmatched. The CDR3 is 15 residues long. As DNA, the CDR3 is TGTGCCAGCAGCTTAGGCAGGGGGATCACCGGGGAGCTGTTTTTT. Its translation: CASSLGRGITGELFF. Complete variable domain (other parts from reference TRBV7-6 and TRBJ2-2): GAGVSQSPRYKVTKRGQDVALRCDPISGHVSLYWYRQALGQGPEFLTYFNYEAQQDKSGLPNDRFSAERPEGSISTLTIQRTEQRDSAMYRCASSLGRGITGELFFGEGSRLTVL.

The chain carries TRBV2 and TRBJ1-4; 11 bases line up with TRBD1. This CDR3 has 13 amino acids. Per the germline V gene, CDR1 is SNHLY and CDR2 is FYNNEI. Losses at the gene ends were 11 bases for V and 8 bases for J; bases not matched to a gene: 7. As DNA, the CDR3 is TGTGCCTCTTCGGACAGGGGGCGCGAAAAACTGTTTTTT. It yields the protein CASSDRGREKLFF.

V gene TRBV2 combines with J gene TRBJ1-3; D is possibly TRBD1 (5 bases). The V and J ends lost 8 bases and 7 bases respectively, with 6 bases between them. Germline CDR1 reads SNHLY; CDR2 reads FYNNEI. CDR3 length equals 10 residues. CDR3 coding DNA: TGTGCCAGCGGGGGGAACACCATATATTTT. Protein: CASGGNTIYF.

V is TRBV9 and J is TRBJ1-1; D gene ambiguous. Trimming removed 0 bases from V and 4 bases from J, with 13 bases in between. Germline V CDR1 and CDR2: SGDLS, YYNGEE. There are 15 residues in the CDR3. The CDR3 spells CASSVGEGEFTEAFF. The CDR3 DNA reads as TGTGCCAGCAGCGTAGGAGAGGGAGAGTTCACTGAAGCTTTCTTT.

The J gene is TRBJ1-2, the V gene TRBV29-1, with TRBD1 identical over 8 bases. The CDR3 length is 12 residues. CDR1 and CDR2 from the germline V gene are SQVTM and ANQGSEA. The V and J ends lost 5 bases and 5 bases, in that order; junction bases with no gene match: 4. DNA for the CDR3: TGCAGCGTTCGACAGGGGACGTATGGCTACACCTTC. It translates to CSVRQGTYGYTF.